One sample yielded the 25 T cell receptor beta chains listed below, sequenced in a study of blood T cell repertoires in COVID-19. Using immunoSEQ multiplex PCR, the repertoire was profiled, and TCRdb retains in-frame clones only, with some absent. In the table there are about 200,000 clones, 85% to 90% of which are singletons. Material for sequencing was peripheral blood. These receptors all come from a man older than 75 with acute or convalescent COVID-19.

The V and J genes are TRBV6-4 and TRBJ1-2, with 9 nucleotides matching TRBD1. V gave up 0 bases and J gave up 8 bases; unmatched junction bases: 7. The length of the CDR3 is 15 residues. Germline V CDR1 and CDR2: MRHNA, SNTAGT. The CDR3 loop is CASSDSSTGGRGYTF. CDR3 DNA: TGTGCCAGCAGTGACTCGTCCACAGGGGGCCGGGGCTACACCTTC.

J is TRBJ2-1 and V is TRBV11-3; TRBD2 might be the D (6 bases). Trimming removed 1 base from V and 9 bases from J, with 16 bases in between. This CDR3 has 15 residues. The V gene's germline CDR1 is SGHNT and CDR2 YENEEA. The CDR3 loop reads CASSLGGGGTVEQFF. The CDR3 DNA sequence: TGTGCCAGCAGCTTAGGGGGTGGCGGGACGGTTGAGCAGTTCTTC.

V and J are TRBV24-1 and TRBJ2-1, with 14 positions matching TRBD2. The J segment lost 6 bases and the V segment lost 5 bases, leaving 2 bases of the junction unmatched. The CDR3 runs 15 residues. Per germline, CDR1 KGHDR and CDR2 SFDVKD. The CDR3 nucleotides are TGTGCCACCAGTGTTGGGACTAGCGGGAGCAATGAGCAGTTCTTC. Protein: CATSVGTSGSNEQFF.

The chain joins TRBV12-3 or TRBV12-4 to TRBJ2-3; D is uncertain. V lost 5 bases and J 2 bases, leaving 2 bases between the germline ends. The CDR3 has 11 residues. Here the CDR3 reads CASSHTDTQYF. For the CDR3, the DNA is TGTGCCAGCAGTCACACAGATACGCAGTATTTT.

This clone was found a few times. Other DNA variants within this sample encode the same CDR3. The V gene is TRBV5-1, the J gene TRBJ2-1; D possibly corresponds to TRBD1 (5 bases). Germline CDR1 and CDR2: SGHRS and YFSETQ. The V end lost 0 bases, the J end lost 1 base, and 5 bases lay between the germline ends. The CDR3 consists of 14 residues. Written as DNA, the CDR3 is TGCGCCAGCAGCTTGGGACAGTCCTACAATGAGCAGTTCTTC. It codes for CASSLGQSYNEQFF.

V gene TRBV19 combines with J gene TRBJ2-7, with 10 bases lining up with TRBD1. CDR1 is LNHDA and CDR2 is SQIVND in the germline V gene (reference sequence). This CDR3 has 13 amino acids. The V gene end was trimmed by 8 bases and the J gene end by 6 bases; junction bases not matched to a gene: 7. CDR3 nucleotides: TGTGCCAGTTCTACCGGACAGGGGGGCGAGCAGTACTTC. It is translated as CASSTGQGGEQYF.

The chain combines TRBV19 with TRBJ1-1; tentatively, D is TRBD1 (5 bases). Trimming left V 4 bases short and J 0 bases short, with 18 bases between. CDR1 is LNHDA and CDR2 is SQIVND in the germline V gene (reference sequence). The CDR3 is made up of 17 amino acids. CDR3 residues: CASSTGPGGTMNTEAFF. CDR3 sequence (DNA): TGTGCCAGTAGTACAGGACCGGGGGGGACTATGAACACTGAAGCTTTCTTT.

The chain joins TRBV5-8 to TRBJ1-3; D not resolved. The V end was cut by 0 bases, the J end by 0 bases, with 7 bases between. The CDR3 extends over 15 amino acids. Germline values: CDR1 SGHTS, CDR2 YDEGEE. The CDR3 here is CASSLGLTSGNTIYF. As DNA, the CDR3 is TGTGCCAGCAGCTTGGGACTGACCTCTGGAAACACCATATATTTT.

The CDR3 DNA sequence: TGTGCCATCAGCCCGGACAGGGAGTATGGCTACACCTTC. Its translation: CAISPDREYGYTF. The chain is built from TRBV10-3 and TRBJ1-2; 8 bases are shared with TRBD1. Germline V gives CDR1 ENHRY, CDR2 SYGVKD. The V gene end was trimmed by 6 bases and the J gene end by 5 bases; junction bases not matched to a gene: 5. The CDR3 length is 13 residues.

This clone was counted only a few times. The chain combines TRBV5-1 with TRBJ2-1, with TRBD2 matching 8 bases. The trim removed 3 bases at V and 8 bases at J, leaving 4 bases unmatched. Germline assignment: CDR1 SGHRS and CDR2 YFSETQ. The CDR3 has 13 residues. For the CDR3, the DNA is TGCGCCAGCAGCTCAGCGGGAGCGTATGAGCAGTTCTTC. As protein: CASSSAGAYEQFF. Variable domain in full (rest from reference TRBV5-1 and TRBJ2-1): KAGVTQTPRYLIKTRGQQVTLSCSPISGHRSVSWYQQTPGQGLQFLFEYFSETQRNKGNFPGRFSGRQFSNSRSEMNVSTLELGDSALYLCASSSAGAYEQFFGPGTRLTVL.

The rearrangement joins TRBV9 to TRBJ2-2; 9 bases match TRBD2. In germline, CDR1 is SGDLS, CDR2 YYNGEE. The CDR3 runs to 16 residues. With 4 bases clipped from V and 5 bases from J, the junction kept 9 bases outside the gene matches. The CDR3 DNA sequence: TGTGCCAGCAGCCTAGGACTAGCGCAACTAACCGGGGAGCTGTTTTTT. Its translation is CASSLGLAQLTGELFF.

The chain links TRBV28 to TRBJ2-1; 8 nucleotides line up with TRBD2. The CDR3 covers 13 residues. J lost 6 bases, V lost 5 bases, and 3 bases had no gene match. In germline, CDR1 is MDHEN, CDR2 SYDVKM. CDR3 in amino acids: CASSLSGGNEQFF. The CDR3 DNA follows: TGTGCCAGCAGTCTCAGCGGGGGCAATGAGCAGTTCTTC.

CDR3: CASSSRVYEQYF. CDR3 DNA sequence: TGTGCCAGCAGTAGCAGGGTTTACGAGCAGTACTTC. V is TRBV28 and J is TRBJ2-7, with a tentative D call TRBD1 (5 bases). V was trimmed by 5 bases and J by 4 bases, leaving 9 bases between them. Germline CDR1 MDHEN, CDR2 SYDVKM. This CDR3 spans 12 amino acids. Variable domain in full (rest from reference TRBV28 and TRBJ2-7): DVKVTQSSRYLVKRTGEKVFLECVQDMDHENMFWYRQDPGLGLRLIYFSYDVKMKEKGDIPEGYSVSREKKERFSLILESASTNQTSMYLCASSSRVYEQYFGPGTRLTVT.

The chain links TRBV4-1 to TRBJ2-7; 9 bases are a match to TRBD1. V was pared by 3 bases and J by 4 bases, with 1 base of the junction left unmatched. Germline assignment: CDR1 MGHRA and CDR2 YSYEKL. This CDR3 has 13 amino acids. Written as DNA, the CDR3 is TGCGCCAGCAGCCAGACAGGGGGTTACGAGCAGTACTTC. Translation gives CASSQTGGYEQYF.

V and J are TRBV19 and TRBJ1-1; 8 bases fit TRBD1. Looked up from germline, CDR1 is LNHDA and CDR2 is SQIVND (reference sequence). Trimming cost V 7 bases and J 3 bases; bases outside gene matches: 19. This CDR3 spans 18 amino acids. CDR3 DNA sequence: TGTGCCAGTAAAGCTTTAACAGGACAGGGTCGGGGGTACACTGAAGCTTTCTTT. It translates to CASKALTGQGRGYTEAFF. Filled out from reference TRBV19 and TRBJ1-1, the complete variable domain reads DGGITQSPKYLFRKEGQNVTLSCEQNLNHDAMYWYRQDPGQGLRLIYYSQIVNDFQKGDIAEGYSVSREKKESFPLTVTSAQKNPTAFYLCASKALTGQGRGYTEAFFGQGTRLTVV.

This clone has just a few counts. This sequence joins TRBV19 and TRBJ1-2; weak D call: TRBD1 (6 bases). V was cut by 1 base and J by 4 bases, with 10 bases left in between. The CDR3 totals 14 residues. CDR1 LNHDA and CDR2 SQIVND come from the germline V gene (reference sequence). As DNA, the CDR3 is TGTGCCAGTAGTATAGGGGGGCCCGGCTATGGCTACACCTTC. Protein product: CASSIGGPGYGYTF.

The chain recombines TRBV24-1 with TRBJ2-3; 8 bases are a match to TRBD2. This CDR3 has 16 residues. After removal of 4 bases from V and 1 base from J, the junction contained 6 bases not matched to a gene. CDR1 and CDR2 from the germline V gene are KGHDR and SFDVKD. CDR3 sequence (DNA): TGTGCCACCAGTGACCCGACTAGCGCAGGCACAGATACGCAGTATTTT. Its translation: CATSDPTSAGTDTQYF.

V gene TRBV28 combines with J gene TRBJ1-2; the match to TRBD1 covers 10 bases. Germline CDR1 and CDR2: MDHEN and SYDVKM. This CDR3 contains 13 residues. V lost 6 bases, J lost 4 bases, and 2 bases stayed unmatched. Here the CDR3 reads CASRTGGGYGYTF. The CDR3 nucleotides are TGTGCCAGCAGGACAGGGGGCGGCTATGGCTACACCTTC.

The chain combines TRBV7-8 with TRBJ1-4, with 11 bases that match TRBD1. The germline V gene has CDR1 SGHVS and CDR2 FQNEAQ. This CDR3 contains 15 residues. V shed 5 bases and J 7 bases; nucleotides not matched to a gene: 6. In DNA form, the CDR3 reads TGTGCCAGCAGCACCGGACAGGGGGCAGGTGAAAAACTGTTTTTT. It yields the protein CASSTGQGAGEKLFF.

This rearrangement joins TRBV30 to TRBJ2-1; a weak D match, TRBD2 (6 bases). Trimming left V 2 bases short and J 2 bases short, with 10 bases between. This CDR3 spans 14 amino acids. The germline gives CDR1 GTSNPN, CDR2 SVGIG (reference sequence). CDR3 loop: CAWSNGGPYNEQFF. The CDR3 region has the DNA TGTGCCTGGAGTAACGGGGGACCCTACAATGAGCAGTTCTTC.

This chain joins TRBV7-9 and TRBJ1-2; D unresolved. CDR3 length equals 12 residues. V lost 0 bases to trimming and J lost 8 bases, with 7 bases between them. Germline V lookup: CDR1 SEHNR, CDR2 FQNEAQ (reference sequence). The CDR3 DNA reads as TGTGCCAGCAGCTTAGCCCCGCAGGGCTACACCTTC. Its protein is CASSLAPQGYTF.

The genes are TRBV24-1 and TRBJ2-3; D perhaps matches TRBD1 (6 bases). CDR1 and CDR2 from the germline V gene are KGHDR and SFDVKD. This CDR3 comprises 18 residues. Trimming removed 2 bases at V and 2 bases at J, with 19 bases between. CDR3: CATSDSGTSGEITDTQYF. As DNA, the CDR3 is TGTGCCACCAGTGATTCCGGGACATCCGGGGAAATCACAGATACGCAGTATTTT.

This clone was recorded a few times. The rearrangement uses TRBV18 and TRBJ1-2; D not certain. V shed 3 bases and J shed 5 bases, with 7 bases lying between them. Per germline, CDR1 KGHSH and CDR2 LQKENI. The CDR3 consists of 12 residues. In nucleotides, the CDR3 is TGTGCCAGCTCACCCCCAGGATATGGCTACACCTTC. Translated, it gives CASSPPGYGYTF.

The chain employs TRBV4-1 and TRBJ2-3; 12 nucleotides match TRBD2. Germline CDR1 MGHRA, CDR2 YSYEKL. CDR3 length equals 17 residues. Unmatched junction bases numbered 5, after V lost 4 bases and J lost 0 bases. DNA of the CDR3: TGCGCCAGCAGCCCGTCCGGGACTAGCGGGAGCACAGATACGCAGTATTTT. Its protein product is CASSPSGTSGSTDTQYF.

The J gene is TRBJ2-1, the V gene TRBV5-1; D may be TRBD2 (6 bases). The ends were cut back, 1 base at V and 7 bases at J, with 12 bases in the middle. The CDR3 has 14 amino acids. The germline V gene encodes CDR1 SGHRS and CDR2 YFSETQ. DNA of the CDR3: TGCGCCAGCAGCTTGTTTGTAGGGAGGAATGAGCAGTTCTTC. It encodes CASSLFVGRNEQFF. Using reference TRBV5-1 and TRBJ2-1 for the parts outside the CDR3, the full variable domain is KAGVTQTPRYLIKTRGQQVTLSCSPISGHRSVSWYQQTPGQGLQFLFEYFSETQRNKGNFPGRFSGRQFSNSRSEMNVSTLELGDSALYLCASSLFVGRNEQFFGPGTRLTVL.